There are many counts of the clone carrying this TCR beta chain. The antigen remains undetermined. The entry originates in a study of T cells after posttransplantation cyclophosphamide. Study-level points and caveats: TRB clonality was highly associated with recipient CMV seropositivity and reactivation. Donor CD8+ memory clones often dominated recipient blood repertoires at later times.

Data came from immunoSEQ multiplex PCR; TCRdb stores just in-frame clones and leaves some out. The profile covers over 15,000 clones, none occurring a single time. Cyclophosphamide on days +3 and +4 followed busulfan-fludarabine conditioning and a marrow graft. CDR1 is SGHDT, CDR2 YYEEEE, per germline. J gave up 0 bases and V 5 bases, and 5 bases lay outside the gene matches. The CDR3 length is 16 residues. This material consisted of PBMCs, taken after allogeneic stem cell transplant with posttransplant cyclophosphamide. The V and J genes are TRBV5-6 and TRBJ2-6; 7 positions agree with TRBD1. This TCR came from a female patient under 45 who received an allogeneic stem cell transplant from a related donor, was CMV-positive, and had no GVHD. Some T cells may trace back to the graft donor. Here the CDR3 reads CASRRTGYSGANVLTF. The CDR3, as DNA: TGTGCCAGCAGACGGACAGGATACTCTGGGGCCAACGTCCTGACTTTC.